This T cell receptor beta chain was retrieved from a study of shared clonotypes between healthy human individuals. Produced via immunoSEQ multiplex PCR; TCRdb's table is partial and in-frame only. This table holds millions of clones, roughly 95% found once. Germline assignment: CDR1 SSHAT and CDR2 FNYEAQ (reference sequence). This CDR3 is 15 amino acids long. Recent acute infections and vaccinations were absent in the healthy HIV-negative adult donors. As to this clone: A read error may produce the germline difference seen at one junction end.

This chain joins TRBV7-7 and TRBJ2-3; D is perhaps TRBD2 (6 bases). The sequenced sample consisted of naive CD4+ T cells sorted from blood. Specified subset: CD45RA+ positively selected. This sequence was found in a man in his late teens or twenties in good health. The CDR3 coding sequence is TGTGCTAGCAGCTTAGCTGGGACTAGCACAGATACGCAGTATTTT. Amino acids: CASSLAGTSTDTQYF.